This T cell receptor beta chain was recovered during a study of cytomegalovirus exposure and HLA in healthy donors. Study findings and constraints: A later analysis found TCR association rates differed by HLA locus, highest for DRB1 and lowest for HLA-C. Follow-up analysis later connected one missense variant in DCLRE1C with trimming of TCR beta V- and J-genes.

The germline V gene encodes CDR1 SGDLS and CDR2 YYNGEE. Trimming took off 4 bases at V and 1 base at J, with 13 bases between the two ends. This CDR3 has 15 amino acids. Of note for this clone: Its antigen remains unknown.

PCR used 60 Vbeta primers and 13 Jbeta primers. Here immunoSEQ multiplex PCR was the method, and the copy in TCRdb shows in-frame clones only, minus some. This table has tens of thousands of clones, roughly 90% appearing once. Sequencing used PBMCs. The chain is built from TRBV9 and TRBJ2-3; D gene uncertain. This receptor was obtained from a woman aged 18-29 years in good health and CMV-seronegative. CDR3: CASSPRFPGTDTQYF. CDR3 DNA: TGTGCCAGCAGCCCCCGTTTTCCGGGCACAGATACGCAGTATTTT. The variable domain in full, completed from reference TRBV9 and TRBJ2-3, reads DSGVTQTPKHLITATGQRVTLRCSPRSGDLSVYWYQQSLDQGLQFLIQYYNGEERAKGNILERFSAQQFPDLHSELNLSSLELGDSALYFCASSPRFPGTDTQYFGPGTRLTVL.